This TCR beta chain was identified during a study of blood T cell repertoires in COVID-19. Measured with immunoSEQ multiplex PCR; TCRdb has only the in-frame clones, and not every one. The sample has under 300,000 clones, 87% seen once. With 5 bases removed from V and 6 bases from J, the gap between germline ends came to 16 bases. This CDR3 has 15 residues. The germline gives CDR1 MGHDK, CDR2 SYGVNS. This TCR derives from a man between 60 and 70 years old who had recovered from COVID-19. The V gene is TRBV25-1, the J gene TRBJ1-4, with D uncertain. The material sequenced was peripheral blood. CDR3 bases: TGTGCCAGCAGTCCCGGTGCAGGACTTTATGAAAAACTGTTTTTT. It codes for CASSPGAGLYEKLFF. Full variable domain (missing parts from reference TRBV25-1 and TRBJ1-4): EADIYQTPRYLVIGTGKKITLECSQTMGHDKMYWYQQDPGMELHLIHYSYGVNSTEKGDLSSESTVSRIRTEHFPLTLESARPSHTSQYLCASSPGAGLYEKLFFGSGTQLSVL.